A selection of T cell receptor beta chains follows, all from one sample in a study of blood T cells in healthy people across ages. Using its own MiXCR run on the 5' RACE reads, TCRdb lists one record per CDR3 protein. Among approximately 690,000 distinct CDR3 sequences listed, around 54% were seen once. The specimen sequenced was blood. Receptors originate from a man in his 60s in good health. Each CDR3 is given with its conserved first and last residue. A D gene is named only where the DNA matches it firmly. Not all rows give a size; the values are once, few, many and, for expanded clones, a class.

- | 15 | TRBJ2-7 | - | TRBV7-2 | TGTGCCAGCAGCCTGACTAGTCGCCGCTCCTACGAGCAGTACTTC | CASSLTSRRSYEQYF
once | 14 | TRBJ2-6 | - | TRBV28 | TGTGCCAGCCTTCTCAGCTCTGGGGCCAACGTCCTGACTTTC | CASLLSSGANVLTF
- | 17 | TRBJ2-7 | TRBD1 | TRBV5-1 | TGCGCCAGCAGCTTGGCCGCGAGGTCCAGGGGGTCCTACGGGCAGTACTTC | CASSLAARSRGSYGQYF
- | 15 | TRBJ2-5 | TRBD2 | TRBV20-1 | TGCAGTGCTAGAGATATAGCGGGGGGTCAAGAGACCCAGTACTTC | CSARDIAGGQETQYF
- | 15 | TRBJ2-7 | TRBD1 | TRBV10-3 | TGTGCCATCCGAGCGTGGGACAGTGGCACCTACGAGCAGTACTTC | CAIRAWDSGTYEQYF
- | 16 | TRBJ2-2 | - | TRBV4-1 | TGCGCCAGCAGCCAAGTGTTAAACGCGAACACCGGGGAGCTGTTTTTT | CASSQVLNANTGELFF
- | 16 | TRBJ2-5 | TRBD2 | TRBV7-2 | TGTGCCAGCAGCTTAGCCGACCTAGCGGGGGTGGAGACCCAGTACTTC | CASSLADLAGVETQYF
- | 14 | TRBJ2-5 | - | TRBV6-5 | TGTGCCAGCAGTTACTCGGGACGCCAGGACGGGCAGTACTTC | CASSYSGRQDGQYF
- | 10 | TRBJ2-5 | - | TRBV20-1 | TGCAGTGCAAACAGAGAGACCCAGTACTTC | CSANRETQYF
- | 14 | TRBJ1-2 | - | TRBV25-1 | TGTGCCAGCAGTGATCGGGGTTTTTTAGGTGGCTACACCTTC | CASSDRGFLGGYTF
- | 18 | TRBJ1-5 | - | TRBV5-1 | TGCGCCAGCAGCTCTGGACGGCCCCGGACAAGGAGCAATCAGCCCCAGCATTTT | CASSSGRPRTRSNQPQHF
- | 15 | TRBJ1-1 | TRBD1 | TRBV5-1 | TGCGCCAGCAGCTTTTTGACAGGGGCGAACACTGAAGCTTTCTTT | CASSFLTGANTEAFF
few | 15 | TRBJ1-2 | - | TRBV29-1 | TGCAGCGTTGAAGATAAGGCAGCCTTAGTCTATGGCTACACCTTC | CSVEDKAALVYGYTF
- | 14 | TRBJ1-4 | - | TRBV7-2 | TGTGCCAGCAGCCCCGGTCGGGGCAGGGAAAAACTGTTTTTT | CASSPGRGREKLFF
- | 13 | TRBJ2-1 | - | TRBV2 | TGTGCCAGCAGTAGGGTAGGCACATGGGAGCAGTTCTTC | CASSRVGTWEQFF
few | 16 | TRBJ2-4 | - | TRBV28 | TGTGCCAGCACCCCGACGGGGGGCATAGCCAAAAACATTCAGTACTTC | CASTPTGGIAKNIQYF
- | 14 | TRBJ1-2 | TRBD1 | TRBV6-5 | TGTGCCAGCAGTTATTCGCAGGGGGGGAATGGCTACACCTTC | CASSYSQGGNGYTF
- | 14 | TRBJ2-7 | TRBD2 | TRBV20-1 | TGCAGTGCCCTCCGCGGGGGGGCCGCCTACGAGCAGTACTTC | CSALRGGAAYEQYF
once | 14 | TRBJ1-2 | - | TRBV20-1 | TGCAGTGGGAAAGGACCCGACAGGACTTATGGCTACACCTTC | CSGKGPDRTYGYTF
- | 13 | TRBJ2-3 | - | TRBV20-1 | TGCAGTGCTAGCGGTCGACTGACAGATACGCAGTATTTT | CSASGRLTDTQYF
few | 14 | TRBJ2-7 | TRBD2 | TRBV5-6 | TGTGCCAGCAGCTTGGGAGCGGGGGGGAATGAGCAGTACTTC | CASSLGAGGNEQYF
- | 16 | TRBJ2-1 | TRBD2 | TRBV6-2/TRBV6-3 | TGTGCCAGCATCCAAGGGACTAGCGGTGTTTACAATGAGCAGTTCTTC | CASIQGTSGVYNEQFF
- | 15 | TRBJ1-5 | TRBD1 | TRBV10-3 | TGTGCCATCAGTGAGTGGCAGGGGGCAAATCAGCCCCAGCATTTT | CAISEWQGANQPQHF
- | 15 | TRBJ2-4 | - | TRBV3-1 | TGTGCCAGCAGCCACTCGACAGAGACCAAAAACATTCAGTACTTC | CASSHSTETKNIQYF
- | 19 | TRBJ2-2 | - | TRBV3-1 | TGTGCCAGCAGCCGAATCTTTTCCGGCGGCTCTACGAACACCGGGGAGCTGTTTTTT | CASSRIFSGGSTNTGELFF
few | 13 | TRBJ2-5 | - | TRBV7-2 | TGTGCCAGCAGCGTACAGGACAGAGAGACCCAGTACTTC | CASSVQDRETQYF
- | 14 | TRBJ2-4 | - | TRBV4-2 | TGTGCCAGCAGCCAACCTAGCCCGCGAAGCATTCAGTACTTC | CASSQPSPRSIQYF
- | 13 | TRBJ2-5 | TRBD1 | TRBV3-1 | TGTGCCAGCAGCCAATCGGACAGGGAGACCCAGTACTTC | CASSQSDRETQYF
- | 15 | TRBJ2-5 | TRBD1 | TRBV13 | TGTGCCAGCAGCTTACCTAGACAGGGGCAAGAGACCCAGTACTTC | CASSLPRQGQETQYF
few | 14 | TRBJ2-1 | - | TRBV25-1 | TGTGCCAGCAGTACCCACCCCCGGGTGGATGAGCAGTTCTTC | CASSTHPRVDEQFF
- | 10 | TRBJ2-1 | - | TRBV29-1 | TGCAGCGGGGCCGTCAATGAGCAGTTCTTC | CSGAVNEQFF
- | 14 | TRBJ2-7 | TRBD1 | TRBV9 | TGTGCCAGCAGCGTAAATTACAGGGGCGTCGAGCAGTACTTC | CASSVNYRGVEQYF
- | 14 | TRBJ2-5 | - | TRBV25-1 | TGTGCCAGCAGTGAACCTGGTGTGGGAGAGACCCAGTACTTC | CASSEPGVGETQYF
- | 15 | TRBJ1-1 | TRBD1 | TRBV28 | TGTGCCAGCGGGACAGGGTTTTGGGAGAACACTGAAGCTTTCTTT | CASGTGFWENTEAFF
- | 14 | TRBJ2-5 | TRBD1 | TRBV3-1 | TGTGCCAGCAGCCAATTAGGGGGCCGTGAGACCCAGTACTTC | CASSQLGGRETQYF
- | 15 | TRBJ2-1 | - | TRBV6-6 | TGTGCCAGCACCCCCGGCAGGTCAGGGTACAATGAGCAGTTCTTC | CASTPGRSGYNEQFF
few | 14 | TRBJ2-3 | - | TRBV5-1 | TGCGCCAGCAGCTCGGAACGACTCACAGATACGCAGTATTTT | CASSSERLTDTQYF
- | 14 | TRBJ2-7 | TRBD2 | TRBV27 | TGTGCCAGCAGGGCCGGGACTAGCGGCACCGAGCAGTACTTC | CASRAGTSGTEQYF
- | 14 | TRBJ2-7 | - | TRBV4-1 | TGCGCCAGCAGCCAAGATGCCCCGGGAGCCGAGCAGTACTTC | CASSQDAPGAEQYF
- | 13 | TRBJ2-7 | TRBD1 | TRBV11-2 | TGTGCCGGCAGCTTCGGACAGGGAGGCGAGCAGTACTTC | CAGSFGQGGEQYF
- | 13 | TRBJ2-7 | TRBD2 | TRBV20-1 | TGCAGTGCTAAAGGACTAGCGGGGCACGAGCAGTACTTC | CSAKGLAGHEQYF
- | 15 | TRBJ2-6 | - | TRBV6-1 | TGTGCCAGCAGTGTCTTAGCATATGGGGCCAACGTCCTGACTTTC | CASSVLAYGANVLTF
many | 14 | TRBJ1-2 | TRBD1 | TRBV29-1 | TGCAGCGTTGGCGGACAGGGGACCCCCTATGGCTACACCTTC | CSVGGQGTPYGYTF
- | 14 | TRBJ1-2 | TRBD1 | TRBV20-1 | TGCAGTGCTAGAGATACAGGGGGTCACGATGGCTACACCTTC | CSARDTGGHDGYTF
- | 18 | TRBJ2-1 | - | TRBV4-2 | TGTGCCAGCAGCCAAGAAAGGACGAGGAGGGAGTGGTACAATGAGCAGTTCTTC | CASSQERTRREWYNEQFF
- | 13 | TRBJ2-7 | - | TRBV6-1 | TGTGCCAGCAGTGAAGCGCCTAGGTACGAGCAGTACTTC | CASSEAPRYEQYF
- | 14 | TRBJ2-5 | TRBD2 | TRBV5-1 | TGCGCCAGCACAAGCGGACTAGCGGGACGGGAGCAGTACTTC | CASTSGLAGREQYF
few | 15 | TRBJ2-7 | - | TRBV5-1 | TGCGCCAGCAGCTTGGGATGGACAGACGCCTACGAGCAGTACTTC | CASSLGWTDAYEQYF
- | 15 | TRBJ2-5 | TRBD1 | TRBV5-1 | TGCGCCAGCAGCGGGACAGGGGGTGGACTAGAGACCCAGTACTTC | CASSGTGGGLETQYF
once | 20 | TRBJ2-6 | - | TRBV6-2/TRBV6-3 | TGTGCCAGCAGTTACCCAACTCGCCCGGAGGTCATCTCTGGGGCCAACGTCCTGACTTTC | CASSYPTRPEVISGANVLTF
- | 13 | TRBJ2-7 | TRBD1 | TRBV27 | TGTGCCAGCGGGGGACAGGGGGGCTACGAGCAGTACTTC | CASGGQGGYEQYF
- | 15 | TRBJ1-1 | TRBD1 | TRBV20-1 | TGTAGTGCACCTAGGACAGGGGGCCCGAACACTGAAGCTTTCTTT | CSAPRTGGPNTEAFF
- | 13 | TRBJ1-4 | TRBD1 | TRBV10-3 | TGTGCCATCAGCGGACAGGAGAATGAAAAACTGTTTTTT | CAISGQENEKLFF